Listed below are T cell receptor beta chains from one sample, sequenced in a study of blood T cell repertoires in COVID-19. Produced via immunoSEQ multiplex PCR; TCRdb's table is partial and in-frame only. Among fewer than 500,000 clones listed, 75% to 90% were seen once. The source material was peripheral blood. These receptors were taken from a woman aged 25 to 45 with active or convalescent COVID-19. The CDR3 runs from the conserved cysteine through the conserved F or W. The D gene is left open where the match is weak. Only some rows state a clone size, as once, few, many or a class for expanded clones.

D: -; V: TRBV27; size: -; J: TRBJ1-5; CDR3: CASSFIGGNQPQHF; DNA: TGTGCCAGCAGTTTTATTGGAGGAAATCAGCCCCAGCATTTT
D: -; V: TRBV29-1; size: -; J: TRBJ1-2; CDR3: CSVARLTITDYGYTF; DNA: TGCAGCGTTGCAAGGTTGACAATAACAGACTATGGCTACACCTTC
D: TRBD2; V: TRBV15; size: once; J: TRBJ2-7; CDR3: CATSRISGAAYEQYF; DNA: TGTGCCACCAGCAGGATTAGCGGGGCCGCCTACGAGCAGTACTTC
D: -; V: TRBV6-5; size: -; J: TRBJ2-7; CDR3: CASRFGELSYEQYF; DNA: TGTGCCAGCAGGTTCGGGGAGCTCTCCTACGAGCAGTACTTC
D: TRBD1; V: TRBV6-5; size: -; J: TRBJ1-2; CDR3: CAGEPGGSSVGYTF; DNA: TGTGCCGGGGAGCCAGGGGGAAGTTCGGTAGGCTACACCTTC
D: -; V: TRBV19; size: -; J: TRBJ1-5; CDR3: CASHHGDWNQPQHF; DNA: TGTGCCAGCCATCATGGGGACTGGAATCAGCCCCAGCATTTT
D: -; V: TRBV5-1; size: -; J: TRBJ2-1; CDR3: CASSSGAYNEQFF; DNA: TGCGCCAGCAGCTCCGGGGCCTACAATGAGCAGTTCTTC
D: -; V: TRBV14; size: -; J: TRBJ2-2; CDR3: CASSSLFPNTGELFF; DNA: TGTGCCAGCAGCAGCCTTTTCCCGAACACCGGGGAGCTGTTTTTT
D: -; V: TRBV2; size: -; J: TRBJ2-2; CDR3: CASRAGLGTGELFF; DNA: TGTGCCAGCAGGGCAGGCCTGGGCACCGGGGAGCTGTTTTTT
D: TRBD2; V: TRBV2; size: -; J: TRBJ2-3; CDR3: CASILLGLAADTQYF; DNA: TGTGCCAGCATCCTCCTGGGGCTAGCGGCAGATACGCAGTATTTT
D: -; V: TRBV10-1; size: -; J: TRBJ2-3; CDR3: CASSDDAVQDTQYF; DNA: TGCGCCAGCAGTGACGATGCGGTGCAAGATACGCAGTATTTT
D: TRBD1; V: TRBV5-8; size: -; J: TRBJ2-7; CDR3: CASSNLGDSYYEQYF; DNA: TGTGCCAGCAGCAATCTCGGGGACAGCTACTACGAGCAGTACTTC
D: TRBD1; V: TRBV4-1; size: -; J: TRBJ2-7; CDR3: CASSQGWQGVKNEQYF; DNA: TGCGCCAGCAGCCAAGGTTGGCAGGGGGTGAAGAACGAGCAGTACTTC
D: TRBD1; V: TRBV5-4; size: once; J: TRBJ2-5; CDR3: CASSYGQEYQETQYF; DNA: TGTGCCAGCAGCTACGGACAGGAGTACCAAGAGACCCAGTACTTC
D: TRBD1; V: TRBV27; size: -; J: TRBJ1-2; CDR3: CASSGTGTGYYGYTF; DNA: TGTGCCAGCAGTGGAACCGGGACAGGGTATTATGGCTACACCTTC
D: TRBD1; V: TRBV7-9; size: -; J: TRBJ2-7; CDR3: CASSLGQGNYEQYF; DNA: TGTGCCAGCAGTTTAGGACAGGGAAACTACGAGCAGTACTTC
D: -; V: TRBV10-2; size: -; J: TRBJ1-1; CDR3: CASSDSGYTEAFF; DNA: TGCGCCAGCAGTGATTCAGGGTACACTGAAGCTTTCTTT
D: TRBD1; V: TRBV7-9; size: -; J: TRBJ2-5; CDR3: CASSIGTAQETQYF; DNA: TGTGCCAGCAGCATCGGGACAGCCCAAGAGACCCAGTACTTC
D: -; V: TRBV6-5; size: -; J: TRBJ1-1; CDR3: CATTQVYTEAFF; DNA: TGTGCCACTACACAGGTTTACACTGAAGCTTTCTTT
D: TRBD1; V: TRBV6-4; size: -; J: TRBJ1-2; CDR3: CASSEQGSGYTF; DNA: TGTGCCAGCAGTGAACAGGGGTCTGGCTACACCTTC
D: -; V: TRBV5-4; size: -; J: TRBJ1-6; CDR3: CASSLGGPADSYNSPLHF; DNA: TGTGCCAGCAGCCTCGGGGGGCCCGCCGACTCCTATAATTCACCCCTCCACTTT
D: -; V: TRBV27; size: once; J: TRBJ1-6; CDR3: CASSLIFPSGDSPLHF; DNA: TGTGCCAGCAGTTTAATTTTCCCCTCAGGGGATTCACCCCTCCACTTT
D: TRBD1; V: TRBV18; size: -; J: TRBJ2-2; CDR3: CASSSRTGGVTGELFF; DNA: TGTGCCAGCTCATCTCGGACAGGGGGCGTAACCGGGGAGCTGTTTTTT
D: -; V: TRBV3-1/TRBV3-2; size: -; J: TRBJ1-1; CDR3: CASSLGITEAFF; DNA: TGTGCCAGCAGCCTCGGGATCACTGAAGCTTTCTTT
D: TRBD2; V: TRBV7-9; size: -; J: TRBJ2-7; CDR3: CASSDRSSGSYEQYF; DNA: TGTGCCAGCAGCGATCGGTCTAGCGGGAGCTACGAGCAGTACTTC
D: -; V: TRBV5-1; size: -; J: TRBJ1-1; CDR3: CASSSDRLGAFF; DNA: TGCGCCAGCAGCTCCGACCGGCTCGGGGCTTTCTTT
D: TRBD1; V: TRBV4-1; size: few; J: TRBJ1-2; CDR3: CASSQAPQGIGYGYTF; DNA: TGCGCCAGCAGCCAAGCCCCACAGGGGATAGGCTATGGCTACACCTTC
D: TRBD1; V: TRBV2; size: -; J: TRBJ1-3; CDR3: CASRRTTGGNSGNTIYF; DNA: TGTGCCAGCCGGAGGACGACAGGGGGCAACTCTGGAAACACCATATATTTT
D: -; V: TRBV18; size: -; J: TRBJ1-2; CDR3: CASSPNGLYGYTF; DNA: TGTGCCAGCTCACCGAACGGGTTATATGGCTACACCTTC
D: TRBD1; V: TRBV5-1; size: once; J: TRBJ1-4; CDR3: CASSLAGTGGLMDEKLFF; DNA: TGCGCCAGCAGCTTGGCCGGGACAGGGGGCTTAATGGACGAAAAACTGTTTTTT
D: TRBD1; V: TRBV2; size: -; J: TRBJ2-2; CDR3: CASSAGGTDTGELFF; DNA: TGTGCCAGCAGTGCAGGGGGTACGGACACCGGGGAGCTGTTTTTT
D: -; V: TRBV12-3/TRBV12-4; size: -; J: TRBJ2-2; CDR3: CASSHQGTGELFF; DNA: TGTGCCAGCAGTCATCAGGGCACCGGGGAGCTGTTTTTT
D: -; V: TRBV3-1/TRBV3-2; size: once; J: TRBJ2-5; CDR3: CASSQAVETQYF; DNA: TGTGCCAGCAGCCAGGCCGTAGAGACCCAGTACTTC
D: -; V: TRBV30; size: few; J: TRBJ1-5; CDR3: CAWSVGDSNQPQHF; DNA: TGTGCCTGGAGTGTAGGGGATAGCAATCAGCCCCAGCATTTT
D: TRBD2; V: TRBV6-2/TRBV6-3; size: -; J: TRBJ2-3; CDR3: CASSYWEGSTDTQYF; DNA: TGTGCCAGCAGTTACTGGGAGGGCAGCACAGATACGCAGTATTTT
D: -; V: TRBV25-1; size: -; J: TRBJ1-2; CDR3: CASSDLDRNYGYTF; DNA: TGTGCCAGCAGTGATCTCGACAGGAACTATGGCTACACCTTC
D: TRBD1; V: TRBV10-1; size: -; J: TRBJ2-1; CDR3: CASSEQTGSGEQFF; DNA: TGCGCCAGCAGTGAACAGACAGGGTCGGGTGAGCAGTTCTTC
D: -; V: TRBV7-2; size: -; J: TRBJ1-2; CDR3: CASSLPSNRVGGYTF; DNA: TGTGCCAGCAGCTTACCATCCAACAGGGTGGGTGGCTACACCTTC
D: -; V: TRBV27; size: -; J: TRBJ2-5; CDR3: CASRRPGGGKETQYF; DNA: TGTGCCAGCAGACGCCCTGGGGGCGGAAAAGAGACCCAGTACTTC
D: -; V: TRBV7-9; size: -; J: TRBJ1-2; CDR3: CASSSTNIDGKGVHGYTF; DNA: TGTGCCAGCAGCTCGACAAATATTGATGGGAAGGGGGTACATGGCTACACCTTC
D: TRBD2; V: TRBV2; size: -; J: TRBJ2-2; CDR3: CASLLSGGASTGELFF; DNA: TGTGCCAGCCTTCTTAGCGGGGGGGCGAGTACCGGGGAGCTGTTTTTT
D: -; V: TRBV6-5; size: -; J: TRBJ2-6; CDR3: CASSYSGGSGANVLTF; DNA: TGTGCCAGCAGTTACTCGGGGGGCTCTGGGGCCAACGTCCTGACTTTC
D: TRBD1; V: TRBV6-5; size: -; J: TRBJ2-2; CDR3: CASSYTNRGPGELFF; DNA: TGTGCCAGCAGTTACACGAACAGGGGGCCCGGGGAGCTGTTTTTT
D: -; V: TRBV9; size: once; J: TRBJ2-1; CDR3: CASSVETGGNEQFF; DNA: TGTGCCAGCAGCGTAGAGACCGGGGGCAATGAGCAGTTCTTC
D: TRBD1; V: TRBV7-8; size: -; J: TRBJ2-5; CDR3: CASRQTGGRETQYF; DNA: TGTGCCAGCAGGCAAACAGGGGGCAGAGAGACCCAGTACTTC
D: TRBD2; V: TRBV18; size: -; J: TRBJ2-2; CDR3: CASSPMTSGAAGELFF; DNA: TGTGCCAGCTCACCAATGACTAGCGGGGCCGCCGGGGAGCTGTTTTTT
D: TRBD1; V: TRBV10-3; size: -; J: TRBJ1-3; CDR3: CAISELAKSTGEKNTIYF; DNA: TGTGCCATCAGTGAGCTGGCGAAATCCACAGGGGAGAAGAACACCATATATTTT
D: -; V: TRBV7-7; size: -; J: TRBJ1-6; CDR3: CASSLVEGVSSPLHF; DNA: TGTGCCAGCAGCTTAGTGGAGGGAGTGAGTTCACCCCTCCACTTT
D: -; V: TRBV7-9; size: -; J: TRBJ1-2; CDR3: CASSLANLGRTPGGYTF; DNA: TGTGCCAGCAGCTTAGCGAATCTAGGCCGGACCCCGGGGGGCTACACCTTC